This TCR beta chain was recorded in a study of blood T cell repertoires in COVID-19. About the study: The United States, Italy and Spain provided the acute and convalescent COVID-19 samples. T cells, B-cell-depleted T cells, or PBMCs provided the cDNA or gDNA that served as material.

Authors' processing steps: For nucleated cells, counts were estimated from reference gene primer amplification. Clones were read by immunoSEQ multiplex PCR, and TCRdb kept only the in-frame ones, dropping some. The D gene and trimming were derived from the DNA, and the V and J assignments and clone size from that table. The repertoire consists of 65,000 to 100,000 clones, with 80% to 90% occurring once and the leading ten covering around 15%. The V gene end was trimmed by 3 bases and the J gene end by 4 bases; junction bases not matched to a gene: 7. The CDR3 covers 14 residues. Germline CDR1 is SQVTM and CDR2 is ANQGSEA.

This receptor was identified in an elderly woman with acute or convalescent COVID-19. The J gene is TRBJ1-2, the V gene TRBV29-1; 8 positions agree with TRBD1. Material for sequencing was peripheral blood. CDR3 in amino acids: CSVEGDRSSYGYTF. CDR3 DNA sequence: TGCAGCGTTGAGGGGGACAGGTCGAGCTATGGCTACACCTTC.